These T cell receptor beta chains were read from a single sample in a study of glioma-infiltrating T cells. TCRdb used MiXCR to reprocess the multiplex PCR reads, holding one entry per CDR3 protein. The data show over 100,000 distinct CDR3 sequences, 20% to 25% seen once. Sample: glioma tissue, nonneoplastic brain tissue, or PBMCs (not recorded which). Receptor source: a human donor with low-grade glioma or glioblastoma, undergoing nonglioma brain surgery, or in good health (not recorded which). The CDR3 runs from the conserved cysteine through the conserved F or W. Fields, in order: D gene, J gene, clone size, V gene, CDR3 protein, CDR3 DNA. D genes are given only for firm matches. Not every row has a clone size; where given, it reads once, few, many or a size class.

D: -; J: TRBJ2-1; size: many; V: TRBV7-6; CDR3: CASSPQDFGEQFF; DNA: TGTGCCAGCAGCCCGCAGGATTTCGGTGAGCAGTTCTTC
D: TRBD2; J: TRBJ2-7; size: -; V: TRBV11-3; CDR3: CASSLEIWRGAASYEQYF; DNA: TGTGCCAGCAGCTTAGAAATCTGGCGGGGGGCCGCCTCCTACGAGCAGTACTTC
D: TRBD2; J: TRBJ2-2; size: -; V: TRBV4-1; CDR3: CASSKGGLAGGRTGELFF; DNA: TGCGCCAGCAGCAAAGGGGGCCTAGCGGGAGGTAGAACCGGGGAGCTGTTTTTT
D: -; J: TRBJ1-1; size: many; V: TRBV7-2; CDR3: CASRPPNTEAFF; DNA: TGTGCCAGCAGACCGCCGAACACTGAAGCTTTCTTT
D: -; J: TRBJ1-1; size: few; V: TRBV5-5; CDR3: CASSFSGVTEAFF; DNA: TGTGCCAGCAGCTTTTCAGGGGTCACTGAAGCTTTCTTT
D: -; J: TRBJ2-1; size: many; V: TRBV6-1; CDR3: CASHQGDPTYNEQFF; DNA: TGTGCCAGCCACCAAGGGGACCCCACCTACAATGAGCAGTTCTTC
D: TRBD1; J: TRBJ2-7; size: -; V: TRBV9; CDR3: CASSVYSGQKNEQYF; DNA: TGTGCCAGCAGCGTTTATTCGGGACAGAAGAACGAGCAGTACTTC
D: TRBD1; J: TRBJ1-6; size: many; V: TRBV28; CDR3: CASSLTGQASTYNSPLHF; DNA: TGTGCCAGCAGTTTGACTGGACAGGCGTCGACCTATAATTCACCCCTCCACTTT
D: -; J: TRBJ1-2; size: many; V: TRBV7-2; CDR3: CASSFRDRDGYTF; DNA: TGTGCCAGCAGCTTTAGGGACCGGGATGGCTACACCTTC
D: -; J: TRBJ1-1; size: -; V: TRBV3-1; CDR3: CASIGVTEAFF; DNA: TGTGCCAGCATAGGAGTCACTGAAGCTTTCTTT
D: TRBD1; J: TRBJ2-7; size: many; V: TRBV7-9; CDR3: CASRSGTGSYEQYF; DNA: TGTGCCAGCAGATCCGGGACAGGCTCCTACGAGCAGTACTTC
D: -; J: TRBJ2-7; size: many; V: TRBV3-1; CDR3: CASRDLAYEQYF; DNA: TGTGCCAGCAGAGACCTCGCCTACGAGCAGTACTTC
D: TRBD2; J: TRBJ2-1; size: many; V: TRBV12-3/TRBV12-4; CDR3: CASRYSGSVYNEQFF; DNA: TGTGCCAGCAGATACAGCGGGAGTGTCTACAATGAGCAGTTCTTC
D: TRBD1; J: TRBJ2-2; size: -; V: TRBV7-9; CDR3: CASRLHTGQGVANTGELFF; DNA: TGTGCCAGCAGACTCCATACGGGACAGGGTGTGGCGAACACCGGGGAGCTGTTTTTT
D: -; J: TRBJ2-3; size: many; V: TRBV20-1; CDR3: CSASRGRPTDTQYF; DNA: TGCAGTGCTTCCCGCGGACGGCCAACAGATACGCAGTATTTT
D: -; J: TRBJ2-2; size: -; V: TRBV24-1; CDR3: CATSGSRDRGNTGELFF; DNA: TGTGCCACCAGTGGTTCCCGGGACCGGGGAAACACCGGGGAGCTGTTTTTT
D: TRBD1; J: TRBJ2-7; size: few; V: TRBV2; CDR3: CASRDSSYEQCF; DNA: TGTGCCTCCCGGGACAGCTCCTACGAGCAGTGCTTC
D: -; J: TRBJ1-5; size: many; V: TRBV25-1; CDR3: CASSEDNQPQHF; DNA: TGTGCCAGCAGTGAGGACAATCAGCCCCAGCATTTT
D: TRBD1; J: TRBJ2-3; size: many; V: TRBV5-1; CDR3: CASSVRRDRFDTQYF; DNA: TGCGCCAGCAGCGTGAGGCGGGACAGGTTTGATACGCAGTATTTT
D: -; J: TRBJ1-5; size: many; V: TRBV3-1; CDR3: CASSQAYSNQPQHF; DNA: TGTGCCAGCAGCCAAGCTTATAGCAATCAGCCCCAGCATTTT
D: TRBD1; J: TRBJ2-7; size: -; V: TRBV9; CDR3: CASSVQGTGGDEQYF; DNA: TGTGCCAGCAGCGTACAGGGGACAGGGGGGGACGAGCAGTACTTC
D: -; J: TRBJ2-5; size: once; V: TRBV2; CDR3: CGSSESRETQYF; DNA: TGTGGCAGCAGTGAGAGCAGAGAGACCCAGTACTTC
D: TRBD1; J: TRBJ2-6; size: many; V: TRBV20-1; CDR3: CSARGGGGGANVLTF; DNA: TGCAGTGCTAGAGGAGGGGGCGGTGGGGCCAACGTCCTGACTTTC
D: -; J: TRBJ2-2; size: many; V: TRBV29-1; CDR3: CSAAGEWNTGELFF; DNA: TGCAGCGCCGCAGGAGAGTGGAACACCGGGGAGCTGTTTTTT
D: -; J: TRBJ2-7; size: many; V: TRBV4-3; CDR3: CASSLYATHSYEQYF; DNA: TGCGCCAGCAGCCTCTATGCGACCCATTCCTACGAGCAGTACTTC
D: -; J: TRBJ2-3; size: many; V: TRBV19; CDR3: CASSIRGDTQYF; DNA: TGTGCCAGTAGTATAAGAGGAGATACGCAGTATTTT
D: -; J: TRBJ1-1; size: many; V: TRBV24-1; CDR3: CATSDSRGAGTEAFF; DNA: TGTGCCACCAGTGATAGTCGAGGGGCCGGGACTGAAGCTTTCTTT
D: TRBD1; J: TRBJ2-7; size: -; V: TRBV30; CDR3: CAWSIPGQGSYEQYF; DNA: TGTGCCTGGAGTATCCCGGGACAGGGCTCCTACGAGCAGTACTTC
D: TRBD1; J: TRBJ2-1; size: many; V: TRBV29-1; CDR3: CSGQGYNEQFF; DNA: TGCAGCGGACAGGGGTACAATGAGCAGTTCTTC
D: TRBD1; J: TRBJ2-7; size: -; V: TRBV30; CDR3: CAWSYKNRGSYEQYF; DNA: TGTGCCTGGAGTTATAAGAACAGGGGATCCTACGAGCAGTACTTC
D: TRBD1; J: TRBJ2-1; size: many; V: TRBV6-2/TRBV6-3; CDR3: CASAGQVLSYNEQFF; DNA: TGTGCCAGCGCCGGACAGGTACTCTCCTACAATGAGCAGTTCTTC
D: -; J: TRBJ1-3; size: many; V: TRBV6-2/TRBV6-3; CDR3: CASSPRLGNSGNTIYF; DNA: TGTGCCAGCAGTCCACGGTTGGGGAACTCTGGAAACACCATATATTTT
D: TRBD1; J: TRBJ2-3; size: many; V: TRBV7-2; CDR3: CASSNRQGLIDTQYF; DNA: TGTGCCAGCAGCAACAGACAGGGGCTAATAGATACGCAGTATTTT
D: -; J: TRBJ2-7; size: -; V: TRBV5-1; CDR3: CVSSRDYYEQYF; DNA: TGCGTTAGCAGCAGGGATTACTACGAGCAGTACTTC
D: -; J: TRBJ2-7; size: many; V: TRBV25-1; CDR3: CASSGEGRSSYEQYF; DNA: TGTGCCAGCAGTGGGGAAGGACGGAGCTCCTACGAGCAGTACTTC
D: TRBD1; J: TRBJ2-3; size: few; V: TRBV29-1; CDR3: CSVDGQGLADTQYF; DNA: TGCAGCGTTGATGGACAGGGTCTCGCAGATACGCAGTATTTT
D: -; J: TRBJ2-1; size: -; V: TRBV3-1; CDR3: CASSHSWDNEQLF; DNA: TGTGCCAGCAGCCACTCCTGGGACAATGAGCAGCTCTTC
D: -; J: TRBJ1-2; size: few; V: TRBV30; CDR3: CAWSVNSRDGYTF; DNA: TGTGCCTGGAGTGTCAATTCGAGAGATGGCTACACCTTC
D: TRBD1; J: TRBJ1-1; size: few; V: TRBV12-3/TRBV12-4; CDR3: CASSPTGVGTEAFF; DNA: TGTGCCAGCAGTCCTACAGGGGTAGGGACTGAAGCTTTCTTT
D: -; J: TRBJ1-5; size: -; V: TRBV18; CDR3: CASSPNGNQPQHF; DNA: TGTGCCAGCTCACCGAACGGTAATCAGCCCCAGCATTTT
D: -; J: TRBJ2-3; size: -; V: TRBV4-3; CDR3: CASSQDYAGPDTQYF; DNA: TGCGCCAGCAGCCAAGATTATGCGGGGCCAGATACGCAGTATTTT
D: -; J: TRBJ2-3; size: many; V: TRBV7-9; CDR3: CASSLASSGTDTQYF; DNA: TGTGCCAGCAGCTTAGCGAGTTCGGGTACAGATACGCAGTATTTT
D: TRBD2; J: TRBJ2-5; size: many; V: TRBV6-6; CDR3: CASSYGGGGAPETQYF; DNA: TGTGCCAGCAGTTACGGCGGGGGAGGAGCGCCAGAGACCCAGTACTTC
D: -; J: TRBJ1-5; size: many; V: TRBV27; CDR3: CASSFRGVGDQPQHF; DNA: TGTGCCAGCAGTTTTAGGGGAGTGGGCGATCAGCCCCAGCATTTT
D: -; J: TRBJ1-2; size: many; V: TRBV6-1; CDR3: CASSQGVYGYTF; DNA: TGTGCCAGCAGTCAAGGGGTTTATGGCTACACCTTC
D: TRBD2; J: TRBJ2-1; size: once; V: TRBV6-5; CDR3: CASSYWREKNNEQFF; DNA: TGTGCCAGCAGTTACTGGCGGGAGAAGAACAATGAGCAGTTCTTC
D: TRBD1; J: TRBJ1-1; size: few; V: TRBV29-1; CDR3: CSVDKGQGALRAFF; DNA: TGCAGCGTTGACAAGGGACAGGGGGCGCTTAGAGCTTTCTTT
D: -; J: TRBJ2-1; size: many; V: TRBV2; CDR3: CASWDLGVNEQFF; DNA: TGTGCCAGCTGGGACCTCGGGGTCAATGAGCAGTTCTTC
D: TRBD1; J: TRBJ2-7; size: few; V: TRBV19; CDR3: CASSIDLTGGSEQYF; DNA: TGTGCCAGTAGTATAGATCTGACAGGGGGCTCCGAGCAGTACTTC
D: -; J: TRBJ1-5; size: -; V: TRBV9; CDR3: CASSFGYSNQPQHF; DNA: TGTGCCAGCAGCTTCGGGTATAGCAATCAGCCCCAGCATTTT
D: -; J: TRBJ2-2; size: few; V: TRBV12-3/TRBV12-4; CDR3: CASSSAVGHLNTGELFF; DNA: TGTGCCAGCAGTTCGGCTGTGGGACACTTAAACACCGGGGAGCTGTTTTTT
D: -; J: TRBJ2-3; size: many; V: TRBV3-1; CDR3: CASSQGPSSTDTQYF; DNA: TGTGCCAGCAGCCAAGGCCCCAGTAGCACAGATACGCAGTATTTT